Listed here is a single T cell receptor beta chain. The antigen is not known. One junction end disagrees with the germline gene, perhaps due to a read error. The protocol was immunoSEQ multiplex PCR, while the TCRdb copy is restricted to in-frame clones and leaves out a portion. Altogether around 20,000 clones are present, 73% being singletons, with the ten largest covering roughly 23%. The entry originates in a study of somatic mutations in cytotoxic T cells in rheumatoid arthritis. Overall study: Using a FACSAria II or Sony SH800, a portion of the V beta antibody-stained T-cell populations were flow-sorted at nearly 100% purity, and among those populations were V beta1+ cells that were then sequenced for TCRB. General study points: About an eighth of the 65 patients had a largest CD8+ clone above 20% of CD8+ cells. CD8+ clonality rose with age in rheumatoid arthritis patients, not healthy controls.

The CDR3 runs 12 residues. Germline lookup yields CDR1 SGHDT and CDR2 YYEEEE. The specimen sequenced was CD8+ T cells sorted from blood. The TCR sequence derives from an older woman in good health. The V call is TRBV5-6, the J call TRBJ1-2; D gene uncertain. The DNA for the CDR3 is TGTGCCAGCAGCTTGTACCTTTCTGGAGGACTCTTC. The encoded protein is CASSLYLSGGLF.